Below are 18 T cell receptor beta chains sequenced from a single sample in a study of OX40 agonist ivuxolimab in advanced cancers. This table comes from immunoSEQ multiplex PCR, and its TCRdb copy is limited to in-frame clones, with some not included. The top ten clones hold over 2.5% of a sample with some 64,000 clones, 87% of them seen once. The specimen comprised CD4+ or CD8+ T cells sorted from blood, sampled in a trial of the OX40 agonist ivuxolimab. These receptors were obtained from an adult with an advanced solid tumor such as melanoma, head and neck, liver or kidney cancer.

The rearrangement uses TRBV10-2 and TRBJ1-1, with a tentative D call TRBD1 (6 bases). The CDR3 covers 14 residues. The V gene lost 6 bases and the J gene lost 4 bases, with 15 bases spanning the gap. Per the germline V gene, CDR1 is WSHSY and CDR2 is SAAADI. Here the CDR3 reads CASRPLGGVTEAFF. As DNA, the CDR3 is TGCGCCAGCAGACCCCTGGGGGGCGTCACTGAAGCTTTCTTT.

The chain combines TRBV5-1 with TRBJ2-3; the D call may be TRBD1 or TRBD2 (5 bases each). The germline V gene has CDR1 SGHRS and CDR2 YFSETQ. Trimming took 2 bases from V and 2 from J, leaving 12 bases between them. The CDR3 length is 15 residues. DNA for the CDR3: TGCGCCAGCAGCTTCATGGGGGTGTCCACAGATACGCAGTATTTT. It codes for CASSFMGVSTDTQYF. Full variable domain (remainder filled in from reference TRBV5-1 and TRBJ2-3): KAGVTQTPRYLIKTRGQQVTLSCSPISGHRSVSWYQQTPGQGLQFLFEYFSETQRNKGNFPGRFSGRQFSNSRSEMNVSTLELGDSALYLCASSFMGVSTDTQYFGPGTRLTVL.

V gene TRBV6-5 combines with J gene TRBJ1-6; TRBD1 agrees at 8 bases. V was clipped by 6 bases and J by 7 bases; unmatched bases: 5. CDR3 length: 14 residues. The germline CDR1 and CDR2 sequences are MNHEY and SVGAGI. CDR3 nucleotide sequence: TGTGCCAGCAGGCAGGGGGCGAGGAATTCACCCCTCCACTTT. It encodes CASRQGARNSPLHF.

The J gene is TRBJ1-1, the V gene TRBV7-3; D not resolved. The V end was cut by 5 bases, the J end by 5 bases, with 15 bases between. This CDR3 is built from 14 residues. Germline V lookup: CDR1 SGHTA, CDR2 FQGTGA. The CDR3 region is CASSLGDKRTEAFF. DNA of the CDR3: TGTGCCAGCAGCCTTGGGGATAAAAGGACTGAAGCTTTCTTT.

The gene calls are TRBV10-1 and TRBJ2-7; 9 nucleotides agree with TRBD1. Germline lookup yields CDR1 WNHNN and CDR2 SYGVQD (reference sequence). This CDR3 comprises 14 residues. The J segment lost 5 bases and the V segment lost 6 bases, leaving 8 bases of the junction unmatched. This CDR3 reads CASRAGTGNDEQYF. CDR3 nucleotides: TGCGCCAGCAGGGCCGGGACAGGGAACGACGAGCAGTACTTC.

CDR3: CASSQQREGIQYF. CDR3 DNA sequence: TGTGCCAGCAGTCAGCAGCGGGAGGGAATTCAGTACTTC. The chain recombines TRBV7-2 with TRBJ2-4, with TRBD2 matching over 10 bases. This CDR3 comprises 13 residues. Trimming removed 6 bases from V and 10 bases from J; junction bases left unmatched: 6. Germline V lookup: CDR1 SGHTA, CDR2 FQGNSA.

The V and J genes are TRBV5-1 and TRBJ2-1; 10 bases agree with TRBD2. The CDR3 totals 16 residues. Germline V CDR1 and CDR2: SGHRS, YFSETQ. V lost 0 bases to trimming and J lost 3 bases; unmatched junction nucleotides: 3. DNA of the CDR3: TGCGCCAGCAGCTTGGGAGTAGCGGGAGGCTACAATGAGCAGTTCTTC. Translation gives CASSLGVAGGYNEQFF.

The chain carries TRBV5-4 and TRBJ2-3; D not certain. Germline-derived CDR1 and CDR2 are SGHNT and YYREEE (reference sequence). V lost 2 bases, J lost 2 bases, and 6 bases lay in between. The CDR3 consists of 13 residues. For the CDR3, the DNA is TGTGCCAGCAGCTTAACGGACACAGATACGCAGTATTTT. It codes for CASSLTDTDTQYF.

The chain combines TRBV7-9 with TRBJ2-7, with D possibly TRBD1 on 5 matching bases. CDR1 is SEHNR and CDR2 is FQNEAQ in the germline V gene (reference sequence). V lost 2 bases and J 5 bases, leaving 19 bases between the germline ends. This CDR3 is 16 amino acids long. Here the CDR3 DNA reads TGTGCCAGCAGCTTAATTCCGCAGGGCTCGTGGGACGAGCAGTACTTC. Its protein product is CASSLIPQGSWDEQYF.

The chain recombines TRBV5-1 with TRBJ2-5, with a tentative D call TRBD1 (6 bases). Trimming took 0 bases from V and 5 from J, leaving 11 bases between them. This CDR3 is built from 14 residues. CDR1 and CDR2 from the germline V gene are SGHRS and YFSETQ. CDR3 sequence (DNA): TGCGCCAGCAGCTTGGGGGGGCCCCGTGAGACCCAGTACTTC. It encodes CASSLGGPRETQYF.

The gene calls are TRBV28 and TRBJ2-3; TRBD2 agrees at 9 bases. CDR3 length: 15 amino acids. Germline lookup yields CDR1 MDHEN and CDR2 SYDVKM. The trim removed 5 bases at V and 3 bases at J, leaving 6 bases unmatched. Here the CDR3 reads CASSPSGRFTDTQYF. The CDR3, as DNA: TGTGCCAGCAGTCCAAGCGGGAGGTTTACAGATACGCAGTATTTT.

The CDR3 DNA is TGTGCCAGCAGCTTATATGCCTTGGGAGAGACCCAGTACTTC. This codes for CASSLYALGETQYF. The chain employs TRBV11-1 and TRBJ2-5; no clear D. Germline V gene data show CDR1 as SGHAT and CDR2 as FQDESV (reference sequence). The CDR3 is 14 amino acids. V was cut by 2 bases and J by 4 bases, with 11 bases left in between.

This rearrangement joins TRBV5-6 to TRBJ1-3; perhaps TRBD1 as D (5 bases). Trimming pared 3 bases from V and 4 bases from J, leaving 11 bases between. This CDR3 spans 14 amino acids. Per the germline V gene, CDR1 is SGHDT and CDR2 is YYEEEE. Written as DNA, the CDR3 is TGTGCCAGCAGCTGGGGGACTGGAGGAAACACCATATATTTT. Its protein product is CASSWGTGGNTIYF.

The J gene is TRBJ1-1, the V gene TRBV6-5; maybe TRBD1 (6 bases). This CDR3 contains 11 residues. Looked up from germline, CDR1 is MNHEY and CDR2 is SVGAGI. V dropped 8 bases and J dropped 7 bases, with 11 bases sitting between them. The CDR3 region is CASHQGHEAFF. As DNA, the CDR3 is TGTGCCAGCCACCAGGGGCATGAAGCTTTCTTT.

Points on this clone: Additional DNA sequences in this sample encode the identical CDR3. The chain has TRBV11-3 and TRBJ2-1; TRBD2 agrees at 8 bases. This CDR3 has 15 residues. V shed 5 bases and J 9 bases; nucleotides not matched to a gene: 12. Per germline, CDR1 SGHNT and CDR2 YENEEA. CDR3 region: CASSTGTSGTSEQFF. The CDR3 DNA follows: TGTGCCAGCAGCACCGGGACCAGCGGGACTAGTGAGCAGTTCTTC.

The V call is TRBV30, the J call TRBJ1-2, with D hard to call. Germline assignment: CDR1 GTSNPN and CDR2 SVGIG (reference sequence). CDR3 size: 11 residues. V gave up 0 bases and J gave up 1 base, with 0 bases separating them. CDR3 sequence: CAWSVNYGYTF. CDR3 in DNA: TGTGCCTGGAGTGTTAACTATGGCTACACCTTC.

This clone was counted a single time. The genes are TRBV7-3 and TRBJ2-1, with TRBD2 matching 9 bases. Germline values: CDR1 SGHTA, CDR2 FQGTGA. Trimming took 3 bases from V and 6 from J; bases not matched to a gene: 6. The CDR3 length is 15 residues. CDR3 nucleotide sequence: TGTGCCAGCAGCTTGGGGACTAGCTCCATCAATGAGCAGTTCTTC. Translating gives CASSLGTSSINEQFF.

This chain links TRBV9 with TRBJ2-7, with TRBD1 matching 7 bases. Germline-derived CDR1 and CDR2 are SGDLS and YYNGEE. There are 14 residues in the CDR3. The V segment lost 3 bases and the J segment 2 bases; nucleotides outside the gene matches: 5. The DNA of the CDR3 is TGTGCCAGCAGCGCAGGGGACAGCCCCTACGAGCAGTACTTC. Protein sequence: CASSAGDSPYEQYF.